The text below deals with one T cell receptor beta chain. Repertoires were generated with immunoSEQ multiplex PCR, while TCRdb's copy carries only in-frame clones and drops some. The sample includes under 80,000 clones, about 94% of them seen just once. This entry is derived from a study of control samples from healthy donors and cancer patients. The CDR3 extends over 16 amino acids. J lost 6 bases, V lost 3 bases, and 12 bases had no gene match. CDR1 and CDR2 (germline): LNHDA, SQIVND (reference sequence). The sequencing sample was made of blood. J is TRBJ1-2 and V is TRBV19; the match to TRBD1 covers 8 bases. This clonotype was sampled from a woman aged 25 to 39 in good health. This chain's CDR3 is CASSILAQGGRNGYTF. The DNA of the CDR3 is TGTGCCAGTAGTATTTTGGCACAGGGGGGAAGGAATGGCTACACCTTC.